The 26 T cell receptor beta chains reported below all come from one sample, sequenced in a study of OX40 agonist ivuxolimab in advanced cancers. The library was made by the immunoSEQ multiplex PCR assay. Entries here come from immuneACCESS through TCRdb and include only in-frame sequences with V and J called. Some clones fail to appear in such tables; in the studies checked, an unresolved V gene covers under half of the shortfall, and the cause of the remainder is unknown. The sample profile shows around 56,000 clones; approximately 89% of them were found once. The ten largest clones capture 1.1% of the sample. This sample comprised CD4+ or CD8+ T cells sorted from blood, obtained in a trial of the OX40 agonist ivuxolimab. The receptors were sampled from an adult with an advanced solid tumor such as melanoma, head and neck, liver or kidney cancer.

The rearrangement joins TRBV6-6 to TRBJ2-5, with a possible D match to TRBD2 (5 bases). The CDR3 contains 14 residues. Germline loops: CDR1 MNHNY, CDR2 SVGAGI (reference sequence). Trimming cost V 6 bases and J 3 bases, with 14 bases left between them. Written as DNA, the CDR3 is TGTGCCAGCAGGCGCCGGACTCTAGAAGAGACCCAGTACTTC. It is translated as CASRRRTLEETQYF.

By share, this clone ranks as medium-sized. The chain is built from TRBV4-1 and TRBJ1-2; no reliable D call. Germline loops: CDR1 MGHRA, CDR2 YSYEKL. The V gene lost 5 bases and the J gene lost 0 bases, with 13 bases spanning the gap. CDR3 length: 15 residues. The CDR3 loop reads CASSYDEAANYGYTF. The CDR3 coding sequence is TGCGCCAGCAGCTACGACGAGGCGGCTAACTATGGCTACACCTTC.

The chain recombines TRBV5-4 with TRBJ2-3; TRBD1 matches at 7 bases. From germline, CDR1 is SGHNT and CDR2 YYREEE (reference sequence). J lost 2 bases, V lost 1 base, and 4 bases had no gene match. The CDR3 covers 15 residues. The CDR3 is CASSLKQGITDTQYF. CDR3 in DNA: TGTGCCAGCAGCTTGAAACAGGGGATCACAGATACGCAGTATTTT.

V gene TRBV7-2 combines with J gene TRBJ2-5; D possibly corresponds to TRBD1 (6 bases). This CDR3 comprises 15 residues. From germline, CDR1 is SGHTA and CDR2 FQGNSA. V lost 4 bases and J 1 base, leaving 13 bases between the germline ends. The CDR3, as DNA: TGTGCCAGCAGCTCACAGGGCTCTCGCCAAGAGACCCAGTACTTC. It specifies CASSSQGSRQETQYF. The whole variable domain, remainder taken from reference TRBV7-2 and TRBJ2-5, is GAGVSQSPSNKVTEKGKDVELRCDPISGHTALYWYRQSLGQGLEFLIYFQGNSAPDKSGLPSDRFSAERTGGSVSTLTIQRTQQEDSAVYLCASSSQGSRQETQYFGPGTRLLVL.

In DNA, the CDR3 is TGTGCCAGCTTAGCGGGAGGATGGGTAGATACGCAGTATTTT. Translating gives CASLAGGWVDTQYF. The chain combines TRBV21-1 with TRBJ2-3; TRBD2 is the table's D call, not checked against the DNA. TRBV21-1 is deemed a pseudogene. The CDR3 length is 14 residues.

J is TRBJ2-7 and V is TRBV6-5, with 14 nucleotides matching TRBD2. Germline trimming cut 4 bases from V and 4 bases from J; bases unmatched to any gene: 6. CDR1 MNHEY and CDR2 SVGAGI come from the germline V gene. This CDR3 has 16 residues. The CDR3: CASSLSRTSGRYEQYF. The CDR3, as DNA: TGTGCCAGCAGTTTAAGTAGGACTAGCGGGAGGTACGAGCAGTACTTC.

This rearrangement joins TRBV29-1 to TRBJ2-5; 9 positions match TRBD1. The germline V gene has CDR1 SQVTM and CDR2 ANQGSEA. This CDR3 is built from 15 residues. V lost 3 bases to trimming and J lost 2 bases; unmatched junction nucleotides: 7. The CDR3 sequence is CSVEGDREKQETQYF. CDR3 nucleotide sequence: TGCAGCGTTGAGGGGGACAGGGAAAAACAAGAGACCCAGTACTTC.

The V gene is TRBV28, the J gene TRBJ2-1; TRBD2 aligns across 10 bases. The J segment lost 15 bases and the V segment lost 5 bases, leaving 7 bases of the junction unmatched. The CDR3 consists of 12 residues. The germline gives CDR1 MDHEN, CDR2 SYDVKM. DNA of the CDR3: TGTGCCAGCAGTCCGCTAGCGGGAGAGTCGTTCTTC. Translating it yields CASSPLAGESFF.

The chain combines TRBV4-1 with TRBJ2-1; the D call may be TRBD1 or TRBD2 (5 bases each). Germline CDR1 is MGHRA and CDR2 is YSYEKL. There are 18 residues in the CDR3. Trimming stripped 0 bases from V and 6 bases from J, with 21 bases between. Here the CDR3 reads CASSQEGEGRDFGNEQFF. CDR3 DNA: TGCGCCAGCAGCCAAGAAGGAGAGGGCAGGGATTTTGGCAATGAGCAGTTCTTC.

The chain uses TRBV4-3 and TRBJ1-2, with D possibly being TRBD1 (5 bases). Per germline, CDR1 LGHNA and CDR2 YSLEER. V lost 0 bases and J lost 7, with 12 bases in between. CDR3 length equals 14 residues. Here the CDR3 reads CASSQDMTAGGYTF. In nucleotides, the CDR3 is TGCGCCAGCAGCCAAGATATGACAGCCGGTGGCTACACCTTC.

The V call is TRBV28, the J call TRBJ1-2; D is unresolved. The CDR3 has 14 amino acids. V was pared by 3 bases and J by 0 bases, with 8 bases between. Per the germline V gene, CDR1 is MDHEN and CDR2 is SYDVKM. CDR3 in DNA: TGTGCCAGCAGTTTTATTGAGACTAACTATGGCTACACCTTC. Amino acid sequence: CASSFIETNYGYTF.

This clone has just one count. This rearrangement joins TRBV28 to TRBJ1-2; D gene ambiguous. V was cut by 3 bases and J by 5 bases, with 7 bases left in between. Germline V gene lookup returns CDR1 MDHEN and CDR2 SYDVKM. The CDR3 covers 12 residues. DNA of the CDR3: TGTGCCAGCAGTTTTTATGGGTATGGCTACACCTTC. This codes for CASSFYGYGYTF.

The J gene is TRBJ1-1, the V gene TRBV2; D remains ambiguous. CDR1 and CDR2 from the germline V gene are SNHLY and FYNNEI. The CDR3 is made up of 14 amino acids. V dropped 6 bases and J dropped 1 base, with 12 bases sitting between them. CDR3 sequence: CASRDRETNTEAFF. The CDR3 DNA reads TGTGCCAGCAGGGACCGGGAAACGAACACTGAAGCTTTCTTT.

V and J are TRBV19 and TRBJ2-1; no reliable D call. Germline assignment: CDR1 LNHDA and CDR2 SQIVND (reference sequence). This CDR3 comprises 12 residues. The V end was cut by 0 bases, the J end by 9 bases, with 6 bases between. The CDR3 DNA is TGTGCCAGTAGTATAGATCGAAGTGAGCAGTTCTTC. It yields the protein CASSIDRSEQFF.

This clone was seen only a few times. CDR3 amino acids: CAISGAEKPQGYTF. The CDR3 DNA is TGTGCCATCAGTGGGGCGGAGAAACCACAGGGCTACACCTTC. The chain joins TRBV10-3 to TRBJ1-2, with unresolved D. This CDR3 spans 14 amino acids. Germline CDR1 ENHRY, CDR2 SYGVKD. V lost 4 bases and J 8 bases, leaving 17 bases between the germline ends.

The V call is TRBV11-3, the J call TRBJ2-5, with D perhaps being TRBD1 or TRBD2 (5 bases each). The CDR3 consists of 13 residues. Per the germline V gene, CDR1 is SGHNT and CDR2 is YENEEA. Trimming cost V 5 bases and J 5 bases, with 12 bases left between them. The CDR3 loop is CASSLGEFETQYF. DNA for the CDR3: TGTGCCAGCAGCCTGGGGGAGTTTGAGACCCAGTACTTC.

The chain recombines TRBV4-3 with TRBJ2-1; D perhaps matches TRBD2 (6 bases). Per the germline V gene, CDR1 is LGHNA and CDR2 is YSLEER. V shed 0 bases and J shed 3 bases, with 9 bases lying between them. The CDR3 has 15 amino acids. The CDR3 DNA sequence: TGCGCCAGCAGCCAAGATGTGACTAGCTACAATGAGCAGTTCTTC. It codes for CASSQDVTSYNEQFF.

J is TRBJ1-1 and V is TRBV28; D might be TRBD1 (6 bases). Per the germline V gene, CDR1 is MDHEN and CDR2 is SYDVKM. The CDR3 has 15 amino acids. Trimming shortened V by 3 bases and J by 10 bases, and 21 bases separated the two germline ends. This chain's CDR3 is CASSFIRGAPEAAFF. As DNA, the CDR3 is TGTGCCAGCAGTTTTATTCGGGGGGCCCCCGAGGCAGCTTTCTTT. The variable domain in full, with the rest retrieved from reference TRBV28 and TRBJ1-1, is DVKVTQSSRYLVKRTGEKVFLECVQDMDHENMFWYRQDPGLGLRLIYFSYDVKMKEKGDIPEGYSVSREKKERFSLILESASTNQTSMYLCASSFIRGAPEAAFFGQGTRLTVV.

This chain joins TRBV5-1 and TRBJ1-2; TRBD1 matches at 10 bases. Trimming at V came to 5 bases and at J to 8 bases, leaving 9 bases not matched to a gene. The CDR3 covers 14 residues. Germline V gives CDR1 SGHRS, CDR2 YFSETQ. For the CDR3, the DNA is TGCGCCAGCAGAGACCAGACAGGGGGCTGGGGCTACACCTTC. It encodes CASRDQTGGWGYTF.

CDR3 bases: TGTGCCAGCAGCTCTAGCGGGAGCACCGGGGAGCTGTTTTTT. Protein product: CASSSSGSTGELFF. The V gene is TRBV11-3, the J gene TRBJ2-2; the match to TRBD2 covers 10 bases. The CDR3 covers 14 residues. J was trimmed by 4 bases and V by 4 bases; bases with no gene match: 0. Germline V gene sequence: CDR1 SGHNT, CDR2 YENEEA.

V usage is TRBV18 and J usage is TRBJ1-1, with no clear D. This CDR3 has 13 amino acids. V lost 1 base and J lost 0, with 3 bases in between. Germline loops: CDR1 KGHSH, CDR2 LQKENI. CDR3 coding DNA: TGTGCCAGCTCACCACGTCTGAACACTGAAGCTTTCTTT. Protein sequence: CASSPRLNTEAFF.

The chain recombines TRBV7-4 with TRBJ2-7; D remains ambiguous. V was trimmed by 5 bases and J by 3 bases, leaving 14 bases between them. The CDR3 has 14 residues. Per germline, CDR1 SGHVT and CDR2 SQSDAQ. The CDR3 nucleotides are TGTGCCAGCAGCCCCGAACGCTTGCTCTACGAGCAGTACTTC. This sequence encodes CASSPERLLYEQYF.

This chain links TRBV14 with TRBJ2-5; no firm D call. Germline loops: CDR1 SGHDN, CDR2 FVKESK. The CDR3 covers 13 residues. The ends were cut back, 2 bases at V and 3 bases at J, with 7 bases in the middle. CDR3 residues: CASSQWVEETQYF. CDR3 DNA: TGTGCCAGCAGCCAATGGGTCGAAGAGACCCAGTACTTC. The entire variable domain, with the rest obtained from reference TRBV14 and TRBJ2-5, is as follows: EAGVTQFPSHSVIEKGQTVTLRCDPISGHDNLYWYRRVMGKEIKFLLHFVKESKQDESGMPNNRFLAERTGGTYSTLKVQPAELEDSGVYFCASSQWVEETQYFGPGTRLLVL.

The V and J genes are TRBV15 and TRBJ2-1; D is uncertain. The V end was cut by 0 bases, the J end by 9 bases, with 6 bases between. The CDR3 contains 12 residues. Germline V CDR1 and CDR2: LNHNV, YYDKDF (reference sequence). In DNA form, the CDR3 reads TGTGCCACCAGCAGAGAAGGACGTGAGCAGTTCTTC. This codes for CATSREGREQFF.

The chain joins TRBV19 to TRBJ2-7; D is unclear. The germline CDR1 and CDR2 sequences are LNHDA and SQIVND (reference sequence). The CDR3 has 11 residues. V lost 6 bases and J 7 bases, leaving 10 bases between the germline ends. The CDR3, as DNA: TGTGCCAGTAGGGCCGACGGGGAGCAGTACTTC. Residues: CASRADGEQYF. Variable domain in full (rest from reference TRBV19 and TRBJ2-7): DGGITQSPKYLFRKEGQNVTLSCEQNLNHDAMYWYRQDPGQGLRLIYYSQIVNDFQKGDIAEGYSVSREKKESFPLTVTSAQKNPTAFYLCASRADGEQYFGPGTRLTVT.

The rearrangement uses TRBV28 and TRBJ2-2; D remains ambiguous. Deletions cut 5 bases from V and 6 bases from J, with 7 bases between. CDR1 is MDHEN, CDR2 SYDVKM, per germline. The length of the CDR3 is 12 residues. CDR3 DNA sequence: TGTGCCAGCAGTCCCAACCCCGGGGAGCTGTTTTTT. Translated, it gives CASSPNPGELFF.